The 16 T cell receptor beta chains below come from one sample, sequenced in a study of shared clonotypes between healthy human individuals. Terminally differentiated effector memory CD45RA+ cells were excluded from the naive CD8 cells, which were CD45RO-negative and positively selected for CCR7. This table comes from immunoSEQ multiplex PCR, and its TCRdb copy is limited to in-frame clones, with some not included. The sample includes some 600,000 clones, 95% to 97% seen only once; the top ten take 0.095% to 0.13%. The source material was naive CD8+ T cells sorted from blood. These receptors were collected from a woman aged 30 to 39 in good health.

The CDR3 reads CASSSRDSYEQYF. CDR3 DNA sequence: TGTGCCAGCAGTTCACGTGACAGCTACGAGCAGTACTTC. V is TRBV28 and J is TRBJ2-7; a weak D match, TRBD1 (5 bases). This CDR3 is built from 13 residues. Trimming left V 4 bases short and J 3 bases short, with 10 bases between. Germline CDR1 reads MDHEN; CDR2 reads SYDVKM.

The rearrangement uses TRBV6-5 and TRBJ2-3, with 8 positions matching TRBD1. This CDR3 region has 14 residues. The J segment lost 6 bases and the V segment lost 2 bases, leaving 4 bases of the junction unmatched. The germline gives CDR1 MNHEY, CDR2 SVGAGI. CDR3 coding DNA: TGTGCCAGCAGTTACACGGACAGGGCGGATACGCAGTATTTT. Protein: CASSYTDRADTQYF.

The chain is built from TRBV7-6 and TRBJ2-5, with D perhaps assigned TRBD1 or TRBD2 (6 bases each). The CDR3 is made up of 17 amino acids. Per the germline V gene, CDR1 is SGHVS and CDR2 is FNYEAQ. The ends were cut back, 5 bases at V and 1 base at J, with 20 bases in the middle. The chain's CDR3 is CASSNRRGTGPQETQYF. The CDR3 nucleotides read TGTGCCAGCAGCAACAGGCGGGGCACAGGGCCCCAAGAGACCCAGTACTTC.

DNA for the CDR3: TGTGCCAGTACAGGGTCTGGGGCCAACGTCCTGACTTTC. It is translated as CASTGSGANVLTF. The rearrangement joins TRBV19 to TRBJ2-6; weak D call: TRBD1 (5 bases). From germline, CDR1 is LNHDA and CDR2 SQIVND (reference sequence). The V gene lost 7 bases and the J gene lost 1 base, with 5 bases spanning the gap. This CDR3 is 13 amino acids long.

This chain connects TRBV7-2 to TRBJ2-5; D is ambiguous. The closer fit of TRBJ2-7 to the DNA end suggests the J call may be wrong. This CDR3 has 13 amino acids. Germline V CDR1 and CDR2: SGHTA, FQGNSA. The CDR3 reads CASKAGLSYEQYF. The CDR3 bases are TGTGCCAGCAAGGCCGGGTTGTCCTACGAGCAGTACTTC.

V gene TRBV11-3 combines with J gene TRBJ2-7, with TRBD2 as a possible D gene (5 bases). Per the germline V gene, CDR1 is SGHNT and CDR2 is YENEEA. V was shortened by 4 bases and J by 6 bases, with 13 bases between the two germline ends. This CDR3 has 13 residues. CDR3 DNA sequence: TGTGCCAGCAGCTACGTCCGGGGTAGCGAGCAGTACTTC. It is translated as CASSYVRGSEQYF.

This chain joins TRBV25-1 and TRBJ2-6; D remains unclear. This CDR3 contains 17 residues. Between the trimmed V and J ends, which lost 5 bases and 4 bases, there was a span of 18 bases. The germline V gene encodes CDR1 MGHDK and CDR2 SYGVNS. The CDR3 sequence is CASSSRTGQLGANVLTF. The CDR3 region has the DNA TGTGCCAGCAGTTCCCGGACCGGGCAGCTAGGGGCCAACGTCCTGACTTTC. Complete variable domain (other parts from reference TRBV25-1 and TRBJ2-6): EADIYQTPRYLVIGTGKKITLECSQTMGHDKMYWYQQDPGMELHLIHYSYGVNSTEKGDLSSESTVSRIRTEHFPLTLESARPSHTSQYLCASSSRTGQLGANVLTFGAGSRLTVL.

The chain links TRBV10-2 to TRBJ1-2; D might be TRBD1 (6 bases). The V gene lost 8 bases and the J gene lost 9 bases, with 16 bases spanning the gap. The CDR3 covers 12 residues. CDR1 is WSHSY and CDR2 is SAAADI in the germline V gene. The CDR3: CASLEYRDSYTF. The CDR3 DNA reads TGCGCCAGCCTAGAATACAGGGATAGCTACACCTTC.

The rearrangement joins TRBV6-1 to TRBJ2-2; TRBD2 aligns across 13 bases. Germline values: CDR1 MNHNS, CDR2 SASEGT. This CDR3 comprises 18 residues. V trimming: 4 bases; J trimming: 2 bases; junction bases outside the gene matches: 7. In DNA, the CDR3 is TGTGCCAGCAGTGGCCGCCGGACTAGCGGGAGCAACACCGGGGAGCTGTTTTTT. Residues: CASSGRRTSGSNTGELFF.

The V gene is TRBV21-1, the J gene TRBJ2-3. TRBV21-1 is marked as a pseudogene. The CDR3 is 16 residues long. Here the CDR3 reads CASSTKTGARTDTQYF. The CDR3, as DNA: TGTGCCAGCAGCACCAAGACGGGGGCTAGGACAGATACGCAGTATTTT.

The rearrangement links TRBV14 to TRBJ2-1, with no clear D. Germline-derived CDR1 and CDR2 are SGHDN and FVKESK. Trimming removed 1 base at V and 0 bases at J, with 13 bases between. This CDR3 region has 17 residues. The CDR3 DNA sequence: TGTGCCAGCAGCCAAGTAGGGCCAGCACGCTCCTACAATGAGCAGTTCTTC. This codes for CASSQVGPARSYNEQFF.

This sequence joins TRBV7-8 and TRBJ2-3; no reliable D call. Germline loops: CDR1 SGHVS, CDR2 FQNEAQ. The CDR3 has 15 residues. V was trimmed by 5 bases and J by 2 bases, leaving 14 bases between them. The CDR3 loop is CASSAGPVSTDTQYF. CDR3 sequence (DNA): TGTGCCAGCAGCGCCGGACCCGTCTCCACAGATACGCAGTATTTT. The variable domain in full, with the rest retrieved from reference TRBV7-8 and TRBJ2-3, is GAGVSQSPRYKVAKRGQDVALRCDPISGHVSLFWYQQALGQGPEFLTYFQNEAQLDKSGLPSDRFFAERPEGSVSTLKIQRTQQEDSAVYLCASSAGPVSTDTQYFGPGTRLTVL.

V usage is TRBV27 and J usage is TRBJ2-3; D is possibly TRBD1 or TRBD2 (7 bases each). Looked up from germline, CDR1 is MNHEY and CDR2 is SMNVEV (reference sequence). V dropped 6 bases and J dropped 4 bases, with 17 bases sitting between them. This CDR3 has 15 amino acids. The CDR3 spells CASSSGGANADTQYF. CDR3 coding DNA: TGTGCCAGCAGCTCAGGGGGGGCGAATGCAGATACGCAGTATTTT.

The DNA of the CDR3 is TGTGCCAGCAGTTACGAGACAGGGGGCACTGAAGCTTTCTTT. This sequence encodes CASSYETGGTEAFF. The V and J genes are TRBV6-6 and TRBJ1-1, with 9 bases identical to TRBD1. CDR1 MNHNY and CDR2 SVGAGI come from the germline V gene (reference sequence). This CDR3 has 14 residues. V lost 2 bases, J lost 4 bases, and 2 bases stayed unmatched.

The CDR3 spells CASSLDGVGEKLFF. The CDR3 nucleotides are TGTGCCAGCAGCTTGGATGGGGTCGGTGAAAAACTGTTTTTT. The V call is TRBV5-4, the J call TRBJ1-4; no reliable D call. The germline V gene has CDR1 SGHNT and CDR2 YYREEE (reference sequence). Trimming took 0 bases from V and 7 from J, leaving 10 bases between them. The CDR3 has 14 amino acids.

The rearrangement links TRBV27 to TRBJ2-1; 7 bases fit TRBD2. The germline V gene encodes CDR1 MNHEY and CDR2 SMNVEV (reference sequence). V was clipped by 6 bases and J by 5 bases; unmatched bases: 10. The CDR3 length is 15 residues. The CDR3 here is CASRPAGPPNNEQFF. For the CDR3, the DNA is TGTGCCAGCAGGCCAGCGGGACCCCCTAACAATGAGCAGTTCTTC.